Listed here are 26 T cell receptor beta chains from one sample, sequenced in a study of T cells in tuberculosis (dated by TCRdb to 2016 to 2019). Library generation was performed with the immunoSEQ multiplex PCR assay. TCRdb took over this immuneACCESS table, retaining in-frame rearrangements with V and J assigned. Such tables are incomplete; in checked studies, under half of the missing clones stem from an unresolved V gene, and the remainder is unexplained. The sample table shows some 34,000 clones, and 97% are seen once. The ten largest clones add up to 6% to 7% of the sample. Material for sequencing was PBMCs. Receptors were obtained from a donor between 5 and 29 years old with latent tuberculosis or without tuberculosis infection.

The chain uses TRBV12-5 and TRBJ1-1; D is perhaps TRBD1 (6 bases). Germline V lookup: CDR1 LGHNT, CDR2 FRNRAP. CDR3 length: 13 amino acids. V dropped 1 base and J dropped 8 bases, with 11 bases sitting between them. Here the CDR3 reads CASGLESGTEAFF. The CDR3 bases are TGTGCTAGTGGTTTGGAGTCCGGGACAGAAGCTTTCTTT.

The chain couples TRBV5-6 to TRBJ2-1, with 9 nucleotides matching TRBD2. CDR3 length: 19 amino acids. Germline V gives CDR1 SGHDT, CDR2 YYEEEE. V shed 2 bases and J 1 base; nucleotides not matched to a gene: 13. The CDR3 coding sequence is TGTGCCAGCAGCTTATCAGGACCGATAGCGGGAGCGTCCTACAATGAGCAGTTCTTC. Translation: CASSLSGPIAGASYNEQFF. Based on the CDR3 plus reference TRBV5-6 and TRBJ2-1, the full variable domain is DAGVTQSPTHLIKTRGQQVTLRCSPKSGHDTVSWYQQALGQGPQFIFQYYEEEERQRGNFPDRFSGHQFPNYSSELNVNALLLGDSALYLCASSLSGPIAGASYNEQFFGPGTRLTVL.

This clone is a singleton in its sample. This sequence joins TRBV6-1 and TRBJ2-1; perhaps TRBD1 as D (6 bases). Germline V gives CDR1 MNHNS, CDR2 SASEGT. The CDR3 length is 15 residues. V dropped 2 bases and J dropped 7 bases, with 15 bases sitting between them. For the CDR3, the DNA is TGTGCCAGCAGTGAATGGGTGGGGGCAGGGAATGAGCAGTTCTTC. Its protein is CASSEWVGAGNEQFF.

The chain couples TRBV5-1 to TRBJ2-1, with 8 bases lining up with TRBD2. Losses at the gene ends were 0 bases for V and 1 base for J; bases not matched to a gene: 6. Germline CDR1 is SGHRS and CDR2 is YFSETQ. There are 17 residues in the CDR3. The CDR3 DNA reads TGCGCCAGCAGCTTGGCCGGCGGGAGGAAGTCCTACAATGAGCAGTTCTTC. Translating gives CASSLAGGRKSYNEQFF.

The genes are TRBV28 and TRBJ1-2; 9 nucleotides match TRBD1. Per germline, CDR1 MDHEN and CDR2 SYDVKM. V lost 6 bases to trimming and J lost 6 bases; unmatched junction nucleotides: 5. This CDR3 contains 13 residues. CDR3 sequence: CASSLTGGDGYTF. DNA for the CDR3: TGTGCCAGCAGCTTAACAGGGGGCGATGGCTACACCTTC.

The gene calls are TRBV2 and TRBJ1-1; D ambiguous. The CDR3 loop spans 13 amino acids. From germline, CDR1 is SNHLY and CDR2 FYNNEI. The ends were cut back, 9 bases at V and 3 bases at J, with 14 bases in the middle. The CDR3 coding sequence is TGTGCCAGGCGGAAACGATATGACACTGAAGCTTTCTTT. It translates to CARRKRYDTEAFF.

The rearrangement joins TRBV2 to TRBJ1-1, with D unresolved. Germline lookup yields CDR1 SNHLY and CDR2 FYNNEI. This CDR3 is built from 14 residues. Trimming stripped 0 bases from V and 4 bases from J, with 9 bases between. The CDR3 DNA sequence: TGTGCCAGCAGTGAAGCGTCTCGGTCCACTGAAGCTTTCTTT. This translates into CASSEASRSTEAFF. Variable domain in full (rest from reference TRBV2 and TRBJ1-1): EPEVTQTPSHQVTQMGQEVILRCVPISNHLYFYWYRQILGQKVEFLVSFYNNEISEKSEIFDDQFSVERPDGSNFTLKIRSTKLEDSAMYFCASSEASRSTEAFFGQGTRLTVV.

The gene calls are TRBV5-1 and TRBJ1-2, with D tentatively TRBD1 (5 bases). The CDR3 sequence is 14 residues long. V lost 5 bases to trimming and J lost 4 bases, with 15 bases between them. Germline V gene lookup returns CDR1 SGHRS and CDR2 YFSETQ. CDR3 loop: CASSFQGWGYGYTF. CDR3 sequence (DNA): TGCGCCAGCAGTTTTCAGGGTTGGGGCTATGGCTACACCTTC.

The chain joins TRBV27 to TRBJ2-5, with TRBD2 identical over 14 bases. Germline CDR1 is MNHEY and CDR2 is SMNVEV (reference sequence). J was trimmed by 2 bases and V by 6 bases; bases with no gene match: 2. The CDR3 has 15 amino acids. The CDR3 DNA sequence: TGTGCCAGCAGGGGACTAGCGGGAGTGCAAGAGACCCAGTACTTC. It is translated as CASRGLAGVQETQYF.

The chain combines TRBV2 with TRBJ2-7; possible D gene TRBD2, 5 bases. Per germline, CDR1 SNHLY and CDR2 FYNNEI. Deletions cut 2 bases from V and 4 bases from J, with 12 bases between. This CDR3 contains 14 residues. The CDR3 spells CASSESSLEYEQYF. DNA for the CDR3: TGTGCCAGCAGTGAATCTAGCTTGGAATACGAGCAGTACTTC.

The chain is built from TRBV5-1 and TRBJ2-3, with 11 bases fitting TRBD2. Trimming cost V 0 bases and J 5 bases; bases outside gene matches: 5. Germline V lookup: CDR1 SGHRS, CDR2 YFSETQ. The CDR3 runs to 16 residues. The CDR3, as DNA: TGCGCCAGCAGCTTGGGACTAGCGGGGTCGCTAGATACGCAGTATTTT. Amino acid sequence: CASSLGLAGSLDTQYF.

The chain carries TRBV15 and TRBJ2-1; maybe TRBD2 (6 bases). The CDR3 runs 16 residues. V was shortened by 0 bases and J by 7 bases, with 16 bases between the two germline ends. CDR1 is LNHNV and CDR2 is YYDKDF in the germline V gene (reference sequence). CDR3 sequence reads: CATSRDHGGAGNEQFF. Here the CDR3 DNA reads TGTGCCACCAGCAGAGATCATGGCGGGGCAGGGAATGAGCAGTTCTTC.

The V and J genes are TRBV25-1 and TRBJ2-3, with D possibly being TRBD1 (5 bases). This CDR3 contains 14 residues. CDR1 is MGHDK and CDR2 is SYGVNS in the germline V gene. Trimming cost V 1 base and J 3 bases, with 8 bases left between them. The CDR3 nucleotides read TGTGCCAGCAGTGAATTCGACAGAACAGATACGCAGTATTTT. This encodes CASSEFDRTDTQYF.

This chain connects TRBV7-2 to TRBJ1-1; no firm D call. The ends were cut back, 0 bases at V and 0 bases at J, with 5 bases in the middle. Germline lookup yields CDR1 SGHTA and CDR2 FQGNSA. CDR3 length: 14 amino acids. The CDR3 DNA follows: TGTGCCAGCAGCTTAGCTCGGGTGAACACTGAAGCTTTCTTT. Translating gives CASSLARVNTEAFF.

CDR3 sequence: CASSTGGVINEKLFF. In DNA, the CDR3 is TGTGCCAGCTCTACGGGAGGCGTTATTAATGAAAAACTGTTTTTT. The gene calls are TRBV18 and TRBJ1-4; D gene uncertain. Trimming took 6 bases from V and 4 from J, leaving 15 bases between them. In germline, CDR1 is KGHSH, CDR2 LQKENI. The CDR3 covers 15 residues.

The chain joins TRBV2 to TRBJ2-4; 10 bases fit TRBD1. This CDR3 spans 16 amino acids. Germline CDR1 SNHLY, CDR2 FYNNEI. The V and J ends lost 5 bases and 1 base, in that order; junction bases with no gene match: 5. The DNA of the CDR3 is TGTGCCAGCAGTCCCGACAGGGGGCTCGCCAAAAACATTCAGTACTTC. Translated: CASSPDRGLAKNIQYF.

The chain recombines TRBV19 with TRBJ1-4, with D possibly matching TRBD1 (6 bases). The ends were cut back, 2 bases at V and 5 bases at J, with 9 bases in the middle. The length of the CDR3 is 14 residues. Per germline, CDR1 LNHDA and CDR2 SQIVND (reference sequence). As DNA, the CDR3 is TGTGCCAGTAGTATAAGGACAGAGAATGAAAAACTGTTTTTT. Residues: CASSIRTENEKLFF.

The chain has TRBV7-9 and TRBJ1-2; D is ambiguous. This CDR3 has 18 amino acids. The germline gives CDR1 SEHNR, CDR2 FQNEAQ (reference sequence). Trimming removed 4 bases at V and 4 bases at J, with 25 bases between. The CDR3 is CASSSGSGRSGGSYGYTF. The CDR3 DNA sequence: TGTGCCAGCAGCTCAGGCTCCGGTCGGTCGGGCGGGAGCTATGGCTACACCTTC. The whole variable domain, filled in from reference TRBV7-9 and TRBJ1-2, reads DTGVSQNPRHKITKRGQNVTFRCDPISEHNRLYWYRQTLGQGPEFLTYFQNEAQLEKSRLLSDRFSAERPKGSFSTLEIQRTEQGDSAMYLCASSSGSGRSGGSYGYTFGSGTRLTVV.

The chain couples TRBV6-6 to TRBJ2-4; D may be TRBD2 (8 bases). The CDR3 runs to 16 residues. Trimming removed 5 bases from V and 4 bases from J, with 18 bases in between. The germline V gene has CDR1 MNHNY and CDR2 SVGAGI (reference sequence). CDR3 sequence reads: CASSAREGAIKNIQYF. The CDR3 DNA reads TGTGCCAGCAGTGCCCGGGAGGGGGCGATTAAAAACATTCAGTACTTC.

This clone was observed a few times. The V call is TRBV6-1, the J call TRBJ2-7, with TRBD2 identical over 12 bases. In germline, CDR1 is MNHNS, CDR2 SASEGT. This CDR3 has 16 residues. After removal of 2 bases from V and 3 bases from J, the junction contained 5 bases not matched to a gene. This chain's CDR3 is CASSEQGLAGLYEQYF. As DNA, the CDR3 is TGTGCCAGCAGTGAACAAGGACTAGCGGGACTCTACGAGCAGTACTTC.

The chain joins TRBV10-3 to TRBJ2-1, with D possibly TRBD1 on 7 matching bases. This CDR3 is built from 14 residues. In germline, CDR1 is ENHRY, CDR2 SYGVKD. Trimming left V 6 bases short and J 4 bases short, with 13 bases between. As DNA, the CDR3 is TGTGCCATCAGGGCGGGGACAGTGTACAATGAGCAGTTCTTC. It translates to CAIRAGTVYNEQFF.

The chain uses TRBV27 and TRBJ1-1, with 10 bases identical to TRBD1. CDR1 and CDR2 from the germline V gene are MNHEY and SMNVEV (reference sequence). V was pared by 5 bases and J by 6 bases, with 9 bases of the junction left unmatched. The CDR3 sequence is 15 residues long. CDR3 residues: CASSRDRGGTSEAFF. DNA for the CDR3: TGTGCCAGCAGTAGGGACAGGGGTGGGACGTCTGAAGCTTTCTTT.

V usage is TRBV28 and J usage is TRBJ1-5; maybe TRBD1 (6 bases). Germline V lookup: CDR1 MDHEN, CDR2 SYDVKM. This CDR3 has 14 residues. V was shortened by 10 bases and J by 3 bases, with 16 bases between the two germline ends. Written as DNA, the CDR3 is TGTGCCACCCACGGGGCGGGGGCCAATCAGCCCCAGCATTTT. Residues: CATHGAGANQPQHF.

The chain employs TRBV30 and TRBJ2-5; 7 nucleotides line up with TRBD2. Germline CDR1 reads GTSNPN; CDR2 reads SVGIG (reference sequence). After removal of 0 bases from V and 2 bases from J, the junction contained 6 bases not matched to a gene. The CDR3 contains 15 residues. The CDR3 reads CAWSVQRGPQETQYF. CDR3 nucleotides: TGTGCCTGGAGTGTACAGCGGGGTCCACAAGAGACCCAGTACTTC.

The CDR3 region is CASRKELAGGKYEQYF. CDR3 DNA: TGTGCCAGCAGGAAAGAACTAGCGGGGGGTAAGTACGAGCAGTACTTC. J is TRBJ2-7 and V is TRBV21-1; the listed D gene, TRBD2, was not tested against the DNA. TRBV21-1 is recorded as a pseudogene. This CDR3 spans 16 amino acids.

The V and J genes are TRBV18 and TRBJ2-3; 10 bases fit TRBD2. V lost 3 bases, J lost 2 bases, and 2 bases stayed unmatched. Germline V gene data show CDR1 as KGHSH and CDR2 as LQKENI. CDR3 length: 15 residues. The DNA for the CDR3 is TGTGCCAGCTCACCGCTAGCGGGGGTCACAGATACGCAGTATTTT. Translated, it gives CASSPLAGVTDTQYF.